This T cell receptor (beta chain) was observed in a study of T cell changes during pregnancy in multiple sclerosis. This CDR3 comprises 19 residues. Germline CDR1 and CDR2: SGHTA and FQGNSA. The V end lost 1 base, the J end lost 2 bases, and 23 bases lay between the germline ends. This table comes from immunoSEQ multiplex PCR, and its TCRdb copy is limited to in-frame clones, with some not included. This table has about 75,000 clones, around nine tenths appearing once. The origin of this receptor is a female donor with multiple sclerosis, enrolled in a pregnancy study. This specimen was CD4+ T cells from peripheral blood mononuclear cells, taken before pregnancy. The V gene is TRBV7-2, the J gene TRBJ2-5, with a tentative D call TRBD1 (6 bases). The CDR3 DNA is TGTGCCAGCAGCTTAGTAGTAAGGGTCACTGGGGACATTCAAGAGACCCAGTACTTC. Encoded protein: CASSLVVRVTGDIQETQYF.